A selection of T cell receptor beta chains follows, all from one sample in a study of blood T cell repertoires in COVID-19. Method: immunoSEQ multiplex PCR; TCRdb's copy keeps in-frame clones and lacks some. The sample lists about 380,000 clones, approximately 90% occurring once. Sequenced: PBMCs or T cells enriched from blood (not recorded which). The receptors were gathered from a woman between 18 and 29 years old who had recovered from COVID-19. Both conserved end residues are part of each CDR3. A D gene is named only where the DNA matches it firmly. Clone size is shown for a subset of rows, as once, few, many or a class of expanded clone.

clone_size	d_call	v_call	j_call	cdr3_aa	cdr3_nt
.	.	TRBV11-3	TRBJ1-3	CASSLKRRRGKRCGNTIYF	TGTGCCAGCAGCCTTAAACGAAGGCGGGGGAAACGATGTGGAAACACCATATATTTT
.	.	TRBV7-6	TRBJ2-6	CASSLGSSGANVLTF	TGTGCCAGCAGCTTGGGGAGCTCTGGGGCCAACGTCCTGACTTTC
.	TRBD2	TRBV19	TRBJ2-1	CASSPLPGTSGANEQFF	TGTGCCAGTAGTCCGCTCCCTGGGACTAGCGGGGCCAATGAGCAGTTCTTC
.	.	TRBV10-3	TRBJ2-7	CAISDEYVRPYEQYF	TGTGCCATCAGTGACGAGTACGTGCGTCCCTACGAGCAGTACTTC
.	TRBD1	TRBV10-3	TRBJ2-5	CAISGGTEQETQYF	TGTGCCATCAGTGGGGGGACAGAGCAAGAGACCCAGTACTTC
.	TRBD2	TRBV6-5	TRBJ2-1	CASSYAGGPNEQFF	TGTGCCAGCAGTTACGCGGGGGGGCCCAATGAGCAGTTCTTC
.	TRBD2	TRBV11-3	TRBJ2-5	CASSLGAGGPAETQYF	TGTGCCAGCAGCTTAGGGGCGGGGGGGCCAGCGGAGACCCAGTACTTC
.	.	TRBV11-1	TRBJ2-1	CASSFRGAASNEQFF	TGTGCCAGCAGCTTCCGGGGGGCCGCGAGCAATGAGCAGTTCTTC
.	.	TRBV7-2	TRBJ2-2	CASSLGQNTGELFF	TGTGCCAGCAGCTTAGGGCAGAACACCGGGGAGCTGTTTTTT
.	TRBD2	TRBV11-3	TRBJ2-1	CASSAGLAGEQFF	TGTGCCAGCAGCGCGGGACTAGCGGGTGAGCAGTTCTTC
.	TRBD1	TRBV5-5	TRBJ1-1	CASSFGQELNTEAFF	TGTGCCAGCAGCTTCGGACAGGAACTTAACACTGAAGCTTTCTTT
.	.	TRBV28	TRBJ2-7	CASSFGFTGQSYEQYF	TGTGCCAGCAGTTTTGGGTTCACCGGACAGTCCTACGAGCAGTACTTC
once	TRBD1	TRBV29-1	TRBJ2-7	CSARSGGSYEQYF	TGCAGCGCAAGATCAGGGGGAAGCTACGAGCAGTACTTC
.	.	TRBV11-2	TRBJ1-1	CASSLGLPGSSEAFF	TGTGCCAGCAGCTTAGGCTTGCCTGGTAGCTCTGAAGCTTTCTTT
.	.	TRBV11-2	TRBJ2-5	CASSLVGRKPGETQYF	TGTGCCAGCAGCTTAGTGGGGCGAAAGCCTGGCGAGACCCAGTACTTC
.	.	TRBV7-2	TRBJ2-4	CASSSPAGAKNIQYF	TGTGCCAGCAGCTCCCCGGCGGGGGCCAAAAACATTCAGTACTTC
once	.	TRBV27	TRBJ2-1	CASSLKQFYNEQFF	TGTGCCAGCAGTTTAAAACAGTTCTACAATGAGCAGTTCTTC